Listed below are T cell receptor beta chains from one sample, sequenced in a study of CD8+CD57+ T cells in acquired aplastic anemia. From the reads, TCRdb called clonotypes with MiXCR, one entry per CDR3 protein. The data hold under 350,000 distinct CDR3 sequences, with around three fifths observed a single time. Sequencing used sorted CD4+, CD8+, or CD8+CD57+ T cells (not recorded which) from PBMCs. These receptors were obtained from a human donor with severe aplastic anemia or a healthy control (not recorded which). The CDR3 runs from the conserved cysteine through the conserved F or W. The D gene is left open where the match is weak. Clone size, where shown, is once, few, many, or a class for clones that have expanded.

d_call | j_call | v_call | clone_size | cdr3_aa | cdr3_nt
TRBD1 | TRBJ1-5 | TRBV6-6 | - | CASSHPPNRGSNQPQHF | TGTGCCAGCAGCCACCCCCCGAACAGGGGAAGCAATCAGCCCCAGCATTTT
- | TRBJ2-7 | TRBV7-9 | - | CASSETRQPFYEQYF | TGTGCCAGCAGCGAAACGAGACAGCCCTTTTACGAGCAGTACTTC
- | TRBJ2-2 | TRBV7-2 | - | CASSLARYIGTGELFF | TGTGCCAGCAGCTTAGCCCGCTACATCGGGACCGGGGAGCTGTTTTTT
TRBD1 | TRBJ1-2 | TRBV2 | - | CASSENRGNYGYTF | TGTGCCAGCAGTGAAAACAGGGGGAACTATGGCTACACCTTC
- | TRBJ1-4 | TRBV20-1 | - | CSAGTAGRGEKLFF | TGCAGTGCTGGAACGGCAGGGCGGGGTGAAAAACTGTTTTTT
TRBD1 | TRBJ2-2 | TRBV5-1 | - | CASRPPGQGNGELFF | TGCGCCAGCAGGCCTCCCGGACAGGGTAACGGGGAGCTGTTTTTT
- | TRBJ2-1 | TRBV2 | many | CASMGVGGSQYNEQFF | TGTGCCAGCATGGGGGTAGGGGGATCACAATACAATGAGCAGTTCTTC
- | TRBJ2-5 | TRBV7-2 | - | CASSFGAETQYF | TGTGCCAGCAGCTTTGGAGCCGAGACCCAGTACTTC
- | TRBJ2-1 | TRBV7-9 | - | CASSIQGSPSYNEQFF | TGTGCCAGCAGCATACAGGGATCGCCCTCCTACAATGAGCAGTTCTTC
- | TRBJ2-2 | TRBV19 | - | CASSLPLTQGRNGELFF | TGTGCCAGTAGTCTACCCTTAACCCAGGGCCGTAACGGGGAGCTGTTTTTT
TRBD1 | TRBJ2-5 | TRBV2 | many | CASTRQGETQYF | TGTGCCAGCACAAGACAGGGAGAGACCCAGTACTTC
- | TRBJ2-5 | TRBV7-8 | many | CASSLRRGVGSETQYF | TGTGCCAGCAGCTTACGGCGCGGGGTGGGTTCAGAGACCCAGTACTTC
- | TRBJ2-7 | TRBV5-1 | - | CASSLGGRYVDEQYF | TGCGCCAGCAGCTTGGGAGGCAGGTACGTCGACGAGCAGTACTTC
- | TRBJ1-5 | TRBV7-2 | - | CASSLGGANQPQHF | TGTGCCAGCAGCTTGGGAGGCGCCAATCAGCCCCAGCATTTT
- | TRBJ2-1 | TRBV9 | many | CASSAVPSFYNEQFF | TGTGCCAGCAGCGCGGTGCCTAGCTTCTACAATGAGCAGTTCTTC
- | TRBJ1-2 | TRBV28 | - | CASSLMGRRGGYTF | TGTGCCAGCAGTTTAATGGGCCGGAGGGGGGGCTACACCTTC
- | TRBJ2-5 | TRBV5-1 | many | CASSLAGAGQETQYF | TGCGCCAGCAGCTTGGCCGGGGCAGGCCAAGAGACCCAGTACTTC
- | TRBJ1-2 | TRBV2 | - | CASSESQGVYGYTF | TGTGCCAGCAGTGAATCCCAGGGAGTCTATGGCTACACCTTC
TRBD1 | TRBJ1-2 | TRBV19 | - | CASSEGASRSNTF | TGTGCCAGTAGTGAGGGGGCGTCCAGATCGAACACCTTC
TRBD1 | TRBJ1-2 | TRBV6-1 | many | CASRSGQGPYGYTF | TGTGCCAGCAGGTCGGGACAGGGCCCCTATGGCTACACCTTC
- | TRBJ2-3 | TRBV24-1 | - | CATSETAGSADTQYF | TGTGCCACCAGTGAGACAGCGGGCAGCGCAGATACGCAGTATTTT
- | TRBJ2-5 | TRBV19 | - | CASSTRQVQETQYF | TGTGCCAGTAGTACCCGACAGGTACAAGAGACCCAGTACTTC
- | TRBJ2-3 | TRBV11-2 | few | CASSFTSEGPDTQYF | TGTGCCAGCAGCTTTACATCCGAGGGGCCCGATACGCAGTATTTT
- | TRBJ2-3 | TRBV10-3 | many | CAISPSVDTQYF | TGTGCCATCAGCCCCTCGGTTGATACGCAGTATTTT
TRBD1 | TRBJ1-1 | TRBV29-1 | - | CSRSGTGVNTEAFF | TGCAGCCGCTCCGGGACAGGGGTAAACACTGAAGCTTTCTTT
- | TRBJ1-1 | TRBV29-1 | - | CSVGGGTEAFF | TGCAGCGTTGGCGGGGGCACTGAAGCTTTCTTT
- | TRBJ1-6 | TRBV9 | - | CASSVGGINPLHF | TGTGCCAGCAGCGTAGGAGGCATTAATCCCCTCCACTTT
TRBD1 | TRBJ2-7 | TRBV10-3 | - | CAISYRGTYEQYF | TGTGCCATCAGTTACAGGGGTACCTACGAGCAGTACTTC
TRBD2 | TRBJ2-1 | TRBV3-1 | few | CASSQVLRIAGVDEQFF | TGTGCCAGCAGCCAAGTCCTCAGGATAGCGGGGGTGGATGAGCAGTTCTTC
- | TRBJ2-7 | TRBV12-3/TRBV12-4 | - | CASGYRAHEQYF | TGTGCCAGCGGCTACAGGGCCCACGAGCAGTACTTC
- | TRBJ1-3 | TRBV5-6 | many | CASRLGLGGNTIYF | TGTGCCAGCAGGCTGGGGTTAGGTGGAAACACCATATATTTT
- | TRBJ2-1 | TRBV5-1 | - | CASSLGGTSNYNEQFF | TGCGCCAGCAGCTTGGGGGGGACATCTAACTACAATGAGCAGTTCTTC
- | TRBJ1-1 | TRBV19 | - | CASSMLQGVEAFF | TGTGCCAGTAGTATGTTACAGGGCGTTGAAGCTTTCTTT
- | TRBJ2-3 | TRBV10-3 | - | CASQAGTDTQYF | TGTGCCAGCCAAGCGGGTACAGATACGCAGTATTTT
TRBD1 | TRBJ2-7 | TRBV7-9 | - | CASSIPGTVTSYEQYF | TGTGCCAGCAGCATCCCCGGGACAGTCACCTCCTACGAGCAGTACTTC